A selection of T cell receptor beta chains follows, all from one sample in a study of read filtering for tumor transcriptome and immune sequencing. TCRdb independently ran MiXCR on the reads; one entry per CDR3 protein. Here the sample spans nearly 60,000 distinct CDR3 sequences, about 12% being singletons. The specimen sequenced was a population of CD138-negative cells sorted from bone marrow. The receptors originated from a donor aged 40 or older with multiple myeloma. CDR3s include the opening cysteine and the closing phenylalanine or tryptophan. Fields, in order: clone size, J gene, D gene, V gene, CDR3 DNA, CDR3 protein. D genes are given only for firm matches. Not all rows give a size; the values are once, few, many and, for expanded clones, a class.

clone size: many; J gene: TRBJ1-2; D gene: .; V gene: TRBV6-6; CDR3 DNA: TGTGCCAGCAGTTACGAGCAGTACTATGGCTACACCTTC; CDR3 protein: CASSYEQYYGYTF
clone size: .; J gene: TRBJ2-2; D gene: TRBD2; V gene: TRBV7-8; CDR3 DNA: TGTGCCAGCATCGCAATTACGGCGGGGGGGCCCGGGGAGCTGTTTTTT; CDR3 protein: CASIAITAGGPGELFF
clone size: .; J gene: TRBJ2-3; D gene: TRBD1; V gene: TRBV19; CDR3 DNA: TGTGCCAGTAAACGGGACAGGGTCTCGGCAGATACGCAGTATTTT; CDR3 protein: CASKRDRVSADTQYF
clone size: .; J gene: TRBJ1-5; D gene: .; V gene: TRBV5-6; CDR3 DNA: TGTGCCAGCAGAAATTGGGGGGCCCAGCCCCAGCCCCAGCATTTT; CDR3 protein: CASRNWGAQPQPQHF
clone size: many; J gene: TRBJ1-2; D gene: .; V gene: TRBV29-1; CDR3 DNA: TGCAGCGCCACACAGGGAAACGGCTACACCTTC; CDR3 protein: CSATQGNGYTF
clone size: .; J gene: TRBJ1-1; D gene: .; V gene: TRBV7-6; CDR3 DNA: TGTGCCAGCAGCCCACCGGGACTCCCGAACACTGAAGCTTTCTTT; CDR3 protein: CASSPPGLPNTEAFF
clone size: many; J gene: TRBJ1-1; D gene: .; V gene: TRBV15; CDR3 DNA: TGTGCCACCAGCAGAGATAAACGTCCCACTGAAGCTTTCTTT; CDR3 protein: CATSRDKRPTEAFF
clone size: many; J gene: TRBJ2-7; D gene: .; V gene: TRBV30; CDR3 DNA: TGTGCCTGGAGTGAACAGGTATCCTACGAGCAGTACTTC; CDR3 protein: CAWSEQVSYEQYF
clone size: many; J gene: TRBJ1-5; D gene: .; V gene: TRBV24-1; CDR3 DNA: TGTGCCACCAGTGATGGGTTGATTCACCAGCCCCAGCATTTT; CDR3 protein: CATSDGLIHQPQHF
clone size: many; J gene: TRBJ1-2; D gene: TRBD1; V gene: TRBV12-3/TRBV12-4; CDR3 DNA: TGTGCCAGTAGTCCGGGACAGGATTCGGCCTACACCTTC; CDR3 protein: CASSPGQDSAYTF
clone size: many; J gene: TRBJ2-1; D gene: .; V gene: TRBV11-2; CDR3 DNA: TGTGCCAGCAGCTTAGGTGGAGCGGCGAGCTCCTACAATGAGCAGTTCTTC; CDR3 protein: CASSLGGAASSYNEQFF
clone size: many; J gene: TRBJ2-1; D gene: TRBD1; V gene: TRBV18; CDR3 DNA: TGTGCCAGCTCACCCAGTGAGGGACAGCCCGGGGTCTTC; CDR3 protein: CASSPSEGQPGVF
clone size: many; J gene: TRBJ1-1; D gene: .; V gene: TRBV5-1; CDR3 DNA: TGCGCCAGCAGCTTTTGGGGGACGCAGACTGAAGCTTTCTTT; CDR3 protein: CASSFWGTQTEAFF
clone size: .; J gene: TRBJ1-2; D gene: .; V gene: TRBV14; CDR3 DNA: TGTGCCAGCAGCCAAGAGAGGGGATCCTATGGCTACACCTTC; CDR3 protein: CASSQERGSYGYTF
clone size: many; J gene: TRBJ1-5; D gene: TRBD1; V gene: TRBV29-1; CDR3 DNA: TGCAGCGTTGTACAGGGGGCAAATCAGCCCCAGCATTTT; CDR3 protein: CSVVQGANQPQHF
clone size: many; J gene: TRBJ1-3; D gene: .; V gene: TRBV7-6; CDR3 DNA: TGTGCCAGCAGCCGACTCTCTGGAAACACCATATATTTT; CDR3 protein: CASSRLSGNTIYF
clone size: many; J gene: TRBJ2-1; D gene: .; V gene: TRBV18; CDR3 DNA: TGTGCCAGCTCACCACCTCGACCGCCACTCAATGAGCAGTTCTTC; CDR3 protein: CASSPPRPPLNEQFF
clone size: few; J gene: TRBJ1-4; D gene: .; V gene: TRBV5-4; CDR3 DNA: TGTGCCAGCAGCCGTAGGGACGGCCTCCGGGAAAAACTGTTTTTT; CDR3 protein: CASSRRDGLREKLFF
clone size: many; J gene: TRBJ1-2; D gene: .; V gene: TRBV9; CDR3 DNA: TGTGCCAGCAGCATAAGACAGCTATATGGCTACACCTTC; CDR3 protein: CASSIRQLYGYTF
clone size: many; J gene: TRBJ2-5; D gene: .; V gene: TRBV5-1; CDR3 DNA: TGCGCCAGCAGCTTGGCAGGGCCACAAGAGACCCAGTACTTC; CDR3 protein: CASSLAGPQETQYF
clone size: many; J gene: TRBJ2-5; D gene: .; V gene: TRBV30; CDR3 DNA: TGTGCCTGGAGTGTAGGTCATCAAGAGACCCAGTACTTC; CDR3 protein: CAWSVGHQETQYF
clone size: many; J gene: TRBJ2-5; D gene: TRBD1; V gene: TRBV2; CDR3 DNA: TGTGCCAGCAGCGAATGGACAGGGAAGAAGACCCAGTACTTC; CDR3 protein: CASSEWTGKKTQYF
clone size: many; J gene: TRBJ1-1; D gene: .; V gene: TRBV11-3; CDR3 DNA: TGTGCCAGCAGTCGTATCAGAAGACAACCCACTGAAGCTTTCTTT; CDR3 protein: CASSRIRRQPTEAFF
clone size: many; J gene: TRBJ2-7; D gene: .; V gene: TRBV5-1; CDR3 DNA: TGCGCCAGCAGCGGCGGACAGATCGAGCAGTACTTC; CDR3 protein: CASSGGQIEQYF
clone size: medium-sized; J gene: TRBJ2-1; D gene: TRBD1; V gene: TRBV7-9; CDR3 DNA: TGTGCCAGCAGCTCAGGGGGAGATGAGCAGTTCTTC; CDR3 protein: CASSSGGDEQFF
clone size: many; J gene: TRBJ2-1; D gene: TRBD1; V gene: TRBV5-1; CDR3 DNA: TGCGCCAGCAGCCTGGACAGGGGAGGCTCCTACAATGAGCAGTTCTTC; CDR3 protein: CASSLDRGGSYNEQFF